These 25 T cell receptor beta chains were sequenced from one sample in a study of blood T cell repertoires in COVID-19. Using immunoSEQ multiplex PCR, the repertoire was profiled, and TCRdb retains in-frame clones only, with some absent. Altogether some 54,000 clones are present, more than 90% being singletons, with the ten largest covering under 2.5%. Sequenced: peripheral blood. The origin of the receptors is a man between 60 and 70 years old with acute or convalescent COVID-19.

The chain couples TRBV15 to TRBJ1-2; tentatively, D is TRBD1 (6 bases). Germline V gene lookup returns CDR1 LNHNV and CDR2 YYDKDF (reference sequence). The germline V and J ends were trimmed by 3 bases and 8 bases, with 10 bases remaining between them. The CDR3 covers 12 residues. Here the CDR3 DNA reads TGTGCCACCAGCAGGACAGGCATCGGCTACACCTTC. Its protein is CATSRTGIGYTF.

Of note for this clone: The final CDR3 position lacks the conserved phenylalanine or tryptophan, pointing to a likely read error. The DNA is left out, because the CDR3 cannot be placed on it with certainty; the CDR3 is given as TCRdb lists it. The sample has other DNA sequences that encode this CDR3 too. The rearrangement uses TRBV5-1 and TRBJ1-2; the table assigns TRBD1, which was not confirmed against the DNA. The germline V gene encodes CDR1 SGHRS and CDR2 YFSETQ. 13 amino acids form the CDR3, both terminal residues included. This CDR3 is CASRAGTGGEVIH.

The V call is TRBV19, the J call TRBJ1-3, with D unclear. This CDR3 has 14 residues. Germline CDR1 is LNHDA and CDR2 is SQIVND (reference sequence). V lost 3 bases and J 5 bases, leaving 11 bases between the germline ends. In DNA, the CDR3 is TGTGCCAGTAGTATCTCTTTCCTCCGAAACACCATATATTTT. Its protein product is CASSISFLRNTIYF.

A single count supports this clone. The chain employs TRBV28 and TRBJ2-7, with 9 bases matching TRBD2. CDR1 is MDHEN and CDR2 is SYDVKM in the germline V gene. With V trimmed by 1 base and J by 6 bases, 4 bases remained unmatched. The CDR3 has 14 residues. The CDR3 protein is CASSLLAGAAEQYF. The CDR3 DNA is TGTGCCAGCAGTTTATTAGCGGGAGCGGCCGAGCAGTACTTC.

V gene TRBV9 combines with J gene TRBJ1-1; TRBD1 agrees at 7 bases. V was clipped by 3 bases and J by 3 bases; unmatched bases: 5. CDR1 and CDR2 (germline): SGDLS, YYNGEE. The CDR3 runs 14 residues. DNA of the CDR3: TGTGCCAGCAGCGCCCGACAGGGACACACTGAAGCTTTCTTT. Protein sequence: CASSARQGHTEAFF.

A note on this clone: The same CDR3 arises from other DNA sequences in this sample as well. The DNA for the CDR3 is TGTGCCAGCAGCGTAGAAGGGGCTGGAAACACCATATATTTT. It translates to CASSVEGAGNTIYF. The chain recombines TRBV9 with TRBJ1-3; D is possibly TRBD1 (5 bases). The length of the CDR3 is 14 residues. CDR1 and CDR2 from the germline V gene are SGDLS and YYNGEE. With 0 bases removed from V and 2 bases from J, the gap between germline ends came to 6 bases.

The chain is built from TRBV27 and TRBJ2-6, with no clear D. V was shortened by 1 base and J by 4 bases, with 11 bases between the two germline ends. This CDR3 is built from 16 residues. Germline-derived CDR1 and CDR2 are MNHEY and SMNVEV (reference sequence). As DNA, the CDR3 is TGTGCCAGCAGTTTATTAATGGGCTCCGGGGCCAACGTCCTGACTTTC. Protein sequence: CASSLLMGSGANVLTF.

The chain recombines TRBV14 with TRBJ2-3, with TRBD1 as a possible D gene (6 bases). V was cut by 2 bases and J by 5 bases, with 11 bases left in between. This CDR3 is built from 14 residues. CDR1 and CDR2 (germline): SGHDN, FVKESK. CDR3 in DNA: TGTGCCAGCAGCCAAATCTCACAGGGAGATACGCAGTATTTT. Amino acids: CASSQISQGDTQYF.

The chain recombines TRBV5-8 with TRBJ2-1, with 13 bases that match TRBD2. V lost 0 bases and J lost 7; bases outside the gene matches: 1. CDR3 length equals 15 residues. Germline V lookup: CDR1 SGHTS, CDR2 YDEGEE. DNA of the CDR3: TGTGCCAGCAGCTTGGAGGGACTAGCGGGAAATGAGCAGTTCTTC. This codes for CASSLEGLAGNEQFF.

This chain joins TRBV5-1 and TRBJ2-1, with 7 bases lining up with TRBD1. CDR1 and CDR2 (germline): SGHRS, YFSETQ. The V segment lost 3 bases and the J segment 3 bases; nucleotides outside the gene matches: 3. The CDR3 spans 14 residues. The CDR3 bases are TGCGCCAGCAGCTCGAGGGACAGCTACAATGAGCAGTTCTTC. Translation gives CASSSRDSYNEQFF.

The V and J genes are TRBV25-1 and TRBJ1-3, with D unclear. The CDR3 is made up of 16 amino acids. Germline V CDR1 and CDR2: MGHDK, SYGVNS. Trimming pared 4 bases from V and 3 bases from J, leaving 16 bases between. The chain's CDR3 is CASSGPEQLRGNTIYF. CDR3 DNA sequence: TGTGCCAGCAGTGGTCCCGAACAGCTCCGTGGAAACACCATATATTTT. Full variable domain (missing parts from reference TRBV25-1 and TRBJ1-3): EADIYQTPRYLVIGTGKKITLECSQTMGHDKMYWYQQDPGMELHLIHYSYGVNSTEKGDLSSESTVSRIRTEHFPLTLESARPSHTSQYLCASSGPEQLRGNTIYFGEGSWLTVV.

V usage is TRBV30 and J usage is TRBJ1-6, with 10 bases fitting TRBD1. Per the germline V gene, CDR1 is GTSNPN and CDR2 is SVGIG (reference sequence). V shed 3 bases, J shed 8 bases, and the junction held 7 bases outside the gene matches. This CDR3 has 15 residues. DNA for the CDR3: TGTGCCTGGAGCCTAAAAGGGACAGGGGATTCACCCCTCCACTTT. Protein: CAWSLKGTGDSPLHF.

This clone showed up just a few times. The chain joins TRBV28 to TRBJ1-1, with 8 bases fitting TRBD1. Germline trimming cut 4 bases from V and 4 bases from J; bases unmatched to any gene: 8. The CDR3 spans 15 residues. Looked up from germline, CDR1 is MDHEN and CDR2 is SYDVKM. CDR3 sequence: CASSSRTGIGTEAFF. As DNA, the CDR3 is TGTGCCAGCAGTTCCCGGACAGGGATTGGCACTGAAGCTTTCTTT. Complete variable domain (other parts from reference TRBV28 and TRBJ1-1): DVKVTQSSRYLVKRTGEKVFLECVQDMDHENMFWYRQDPGLGLRLIYFSYDVKMKEKGDIPEGYSVSREKKERFSLILESASTNQTSMYLCASSSRTGIGTEAFFGQGTRLTVV.

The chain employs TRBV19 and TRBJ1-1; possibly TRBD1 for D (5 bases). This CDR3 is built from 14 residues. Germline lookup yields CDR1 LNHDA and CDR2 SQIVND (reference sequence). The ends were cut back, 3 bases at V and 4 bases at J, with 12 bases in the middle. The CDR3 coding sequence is TGTGCCAGTAGTATCGTACAGGCGGCCACTGAAGCTTTCTTT. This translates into CASSIVQAATEAFF. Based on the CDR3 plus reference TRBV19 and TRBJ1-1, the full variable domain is DGGITQSPKYLFRKEGQNVTLSCEQNLNHDAMYWYRQDPGQGLRLIYYSQIVNDFQKGDIAEGYSVSREKKESFPLTVTSAQKNPTAFYLCASSIVQAATEAFFGQGTRLTVV.

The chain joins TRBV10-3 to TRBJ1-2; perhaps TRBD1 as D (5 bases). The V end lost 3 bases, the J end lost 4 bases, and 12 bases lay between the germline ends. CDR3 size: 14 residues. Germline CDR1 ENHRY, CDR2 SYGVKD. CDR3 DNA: TGTGCCATCAGTGATACAGGAGTCATCTATGGCTACACCTTC. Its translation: CAISDTGVIYGYTF.

In DNA form, the CDR3 reads TGCGCCAGCAGCTTGTTGCCGACGGAGTACAATGAGCAGTTCTTC. Protein: CASSLLPTEYNEQFF. The chain employs TRBV5-1 and TRBJ2-1; D ambiguous. Germline V gives CDR1 SGHRS, CDR2 YFSETQ. V lost 1 base and J 4 bases, leaving 12 bases between the germline ends. CDR3 length: 15 residues.

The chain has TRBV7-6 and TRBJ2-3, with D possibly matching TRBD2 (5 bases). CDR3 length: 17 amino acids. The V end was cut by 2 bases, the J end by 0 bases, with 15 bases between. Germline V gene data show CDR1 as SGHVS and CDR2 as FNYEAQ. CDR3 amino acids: CASSLYRGLTSTDTQYF. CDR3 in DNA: TGTGCCAGCAGCTTATATAGAGGACTGACTAGCACAGATACGCAGTATTTT.

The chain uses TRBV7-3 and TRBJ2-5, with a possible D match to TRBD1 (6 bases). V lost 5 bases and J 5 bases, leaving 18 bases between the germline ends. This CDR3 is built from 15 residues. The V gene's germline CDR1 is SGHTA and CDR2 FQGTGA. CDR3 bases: TGTGCCAGCAGCCTCGGGACAAGGACCGGGGAGACCCAGTACTTC. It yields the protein CASSLGTRTGETQYF.

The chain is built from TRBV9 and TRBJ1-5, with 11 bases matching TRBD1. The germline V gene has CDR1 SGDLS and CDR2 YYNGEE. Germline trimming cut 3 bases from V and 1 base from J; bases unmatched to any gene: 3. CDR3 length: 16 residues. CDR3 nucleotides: TGTGCCAGCAGCGGCGGGACAGGGGGGAGCAATCAGCCCCAGCATTTT. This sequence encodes CASSGGTGGSNQPQHF.

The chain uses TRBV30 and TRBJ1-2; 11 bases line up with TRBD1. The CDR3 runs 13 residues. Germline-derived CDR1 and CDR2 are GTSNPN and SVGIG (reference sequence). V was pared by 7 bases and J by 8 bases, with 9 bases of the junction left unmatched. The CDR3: CASAGQGEGGYTF. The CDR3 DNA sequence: TGTGCCTCCGCGGGACAGGGGGAGGGAGGCTACACCTTC.

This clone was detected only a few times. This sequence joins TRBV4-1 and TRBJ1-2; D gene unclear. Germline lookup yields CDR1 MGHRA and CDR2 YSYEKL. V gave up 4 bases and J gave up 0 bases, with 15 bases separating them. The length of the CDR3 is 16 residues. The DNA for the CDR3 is TGCGCCAGCAGCCGCATGCCGGGTCTAGCTAACTATGGCTACACCTTC. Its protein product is CASSRMPGLANYGYTF.

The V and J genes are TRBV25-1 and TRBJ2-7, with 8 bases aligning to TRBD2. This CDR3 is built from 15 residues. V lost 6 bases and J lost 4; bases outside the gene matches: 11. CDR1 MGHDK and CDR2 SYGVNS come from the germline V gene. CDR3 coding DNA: TGTGCCAGCAGCGGAATAGCGGGGACGGGTTACGAGCAGTACTTC. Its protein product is CASSGIAGTGYEQYF.

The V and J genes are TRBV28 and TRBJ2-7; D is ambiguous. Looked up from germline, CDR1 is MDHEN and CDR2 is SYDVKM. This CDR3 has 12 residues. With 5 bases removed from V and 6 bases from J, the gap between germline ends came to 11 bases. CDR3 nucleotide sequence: TGTGCCAGCAGTCCCCTAGTGGGCGAGCAGTACTTC. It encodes CASSPLVGEQYF.

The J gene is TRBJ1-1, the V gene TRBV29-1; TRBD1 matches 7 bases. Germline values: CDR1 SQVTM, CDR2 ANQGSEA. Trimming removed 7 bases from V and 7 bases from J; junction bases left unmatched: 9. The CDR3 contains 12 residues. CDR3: CSGQLQGIEAFF. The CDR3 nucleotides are TGCAGCGGGCAGTTACAGGGGATTGAAGCTTTCTTT.

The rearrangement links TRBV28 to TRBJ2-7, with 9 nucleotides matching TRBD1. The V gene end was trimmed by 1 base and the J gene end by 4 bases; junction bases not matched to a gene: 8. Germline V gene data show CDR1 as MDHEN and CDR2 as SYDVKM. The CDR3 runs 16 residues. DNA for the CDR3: TGTGCCAGCAGTTTATCTCCGGACAGGGGAAGGTACGAGCAGTACTTC. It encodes CASSLSPDRGRYEQYF. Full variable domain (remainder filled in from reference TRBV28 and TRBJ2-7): DVKVTQSSRYLVKRTGEKVFLECVQDMDHENMFWYRQDPGLGLRLIYFSYDVKMKEKGDIPEGYSVSREKKERFSLILESASTNQTSMYLCASSLSPDRGRYEQYFGPGTRLTVT.